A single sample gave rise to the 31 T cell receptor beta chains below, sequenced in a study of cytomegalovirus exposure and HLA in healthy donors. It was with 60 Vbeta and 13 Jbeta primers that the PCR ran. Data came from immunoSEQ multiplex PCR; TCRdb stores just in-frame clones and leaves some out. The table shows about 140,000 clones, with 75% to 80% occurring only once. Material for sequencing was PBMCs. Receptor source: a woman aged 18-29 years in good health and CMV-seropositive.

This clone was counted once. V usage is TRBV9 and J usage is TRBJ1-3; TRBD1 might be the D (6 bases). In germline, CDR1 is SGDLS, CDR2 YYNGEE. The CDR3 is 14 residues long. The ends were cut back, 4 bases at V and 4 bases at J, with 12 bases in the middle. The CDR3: CASSSQGHGNTIYF. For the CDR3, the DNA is TGTGCCAGCAGCTCACAGGGACACGGAAACACCATATATTTT.

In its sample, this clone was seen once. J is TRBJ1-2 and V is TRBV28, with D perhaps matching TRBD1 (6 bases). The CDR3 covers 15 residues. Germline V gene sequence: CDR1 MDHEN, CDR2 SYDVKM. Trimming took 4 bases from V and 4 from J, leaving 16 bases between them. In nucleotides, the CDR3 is TGTGCCAGCAGTTCCGAACTGACAGGACTCTATGGCTACACCTTC. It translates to CASSSELTGLYGYTF.

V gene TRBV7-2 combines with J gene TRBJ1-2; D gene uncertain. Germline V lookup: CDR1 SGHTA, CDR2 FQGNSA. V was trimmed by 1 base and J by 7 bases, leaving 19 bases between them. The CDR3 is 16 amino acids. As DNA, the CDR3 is TGTGCCAGCAGCTTAGATGGTTTAGTACCCTTCCGTGGCTACACCTTC. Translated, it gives CASSLDGLVPFRGYTF.

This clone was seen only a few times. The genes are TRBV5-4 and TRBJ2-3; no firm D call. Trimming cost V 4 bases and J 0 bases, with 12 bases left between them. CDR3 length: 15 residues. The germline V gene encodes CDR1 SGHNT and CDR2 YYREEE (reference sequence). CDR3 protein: CASSQNTISTDTQYF. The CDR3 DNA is TGTGCCAGCAGCCAAAACACTATTAGCACAGATACGCAGTATTTT.

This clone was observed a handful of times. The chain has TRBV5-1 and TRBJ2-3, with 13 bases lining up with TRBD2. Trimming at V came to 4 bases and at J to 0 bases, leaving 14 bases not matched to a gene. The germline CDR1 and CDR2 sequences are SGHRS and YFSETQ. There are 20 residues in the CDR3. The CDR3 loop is CASSGGLMTSGGSSTDTQYF. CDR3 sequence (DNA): TGCGCCAGCAGCGGGGGGTTGATGACTAGCGGGGGGTCAAGCACAGATACGCAGTATTTT. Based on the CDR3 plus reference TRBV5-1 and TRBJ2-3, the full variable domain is KAGVTQTPRYLIKTRGQQVTLSCSPISGHRSVSWYQQTPGQGLQFLFEYFSETQRNKGNFPGRFSGRQFSNSRSEMNVSTLELGDSALYLCASSGGLMTSGGSSTDTQYFGPGTRLTVL.

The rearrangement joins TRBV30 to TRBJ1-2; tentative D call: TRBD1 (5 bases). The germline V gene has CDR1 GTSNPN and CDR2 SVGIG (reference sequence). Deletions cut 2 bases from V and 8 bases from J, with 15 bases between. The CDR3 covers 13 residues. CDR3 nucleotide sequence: TGTGCCTGGAGTCTATCAGGAGGGGCCGGCTACACCTTC. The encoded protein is CAWSLSGGAGYTF.

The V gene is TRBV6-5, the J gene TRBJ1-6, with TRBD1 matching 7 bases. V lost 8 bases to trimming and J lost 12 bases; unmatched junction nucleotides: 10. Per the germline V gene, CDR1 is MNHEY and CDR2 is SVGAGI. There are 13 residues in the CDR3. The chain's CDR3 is CASDRDREEPLHF. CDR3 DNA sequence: TGTGCCAGCGATCGGGACAGAGAAGAACCCCTCCACTTT.

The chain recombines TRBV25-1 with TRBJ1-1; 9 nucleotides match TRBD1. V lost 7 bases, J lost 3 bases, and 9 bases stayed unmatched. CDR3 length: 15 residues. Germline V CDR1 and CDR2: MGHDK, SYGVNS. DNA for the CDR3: TGTGCCAGCACCGGACAGGGGTATGGAGACACTGAAGCTTTCTTT. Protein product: CASTGQGYGDTEAFF.

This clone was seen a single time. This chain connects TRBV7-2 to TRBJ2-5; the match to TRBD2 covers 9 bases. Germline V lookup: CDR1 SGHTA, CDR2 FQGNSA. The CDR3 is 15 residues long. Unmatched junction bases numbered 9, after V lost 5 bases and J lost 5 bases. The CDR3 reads CASSRQASGVETQYF. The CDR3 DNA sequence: TGTGCCAGCAGCCGACAGGCTAGCGGGGTTGAGACCCAGTACTTC.

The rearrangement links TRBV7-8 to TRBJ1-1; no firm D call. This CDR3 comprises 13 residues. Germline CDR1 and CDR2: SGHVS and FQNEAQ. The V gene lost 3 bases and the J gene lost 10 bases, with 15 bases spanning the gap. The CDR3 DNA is TGTGCCAGCAGCTTGCAGACCCTAGGAGGAGCTTTCTTT. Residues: CASSLQTLGGAFF. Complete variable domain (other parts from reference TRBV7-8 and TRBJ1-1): GAGVSQSPRYKVAKRGQDVALRCDPISGHVSLFWYQQALGQGPEFLTYFQNEAQLDKSGLPSDRFFAERPEGSVSTLKIQRTQQEDSAVYLCASSLQTLGGAFFGQGTRLTVV.

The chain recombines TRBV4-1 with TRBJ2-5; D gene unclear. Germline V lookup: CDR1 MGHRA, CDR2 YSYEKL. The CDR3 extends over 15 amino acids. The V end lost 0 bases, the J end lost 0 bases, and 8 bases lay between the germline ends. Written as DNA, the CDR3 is TGCGCCAGCAGCCAAGATCACACCTACCAAGAGACCCAGTACTTC. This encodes CASSQDHTYQETQYF.

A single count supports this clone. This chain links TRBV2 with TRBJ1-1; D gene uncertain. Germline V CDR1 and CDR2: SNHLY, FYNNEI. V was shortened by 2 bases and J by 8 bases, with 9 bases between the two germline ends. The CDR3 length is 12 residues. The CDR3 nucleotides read TGTGCCAGCAGTGAACCCAGGATGGAAGCTTTCTTT. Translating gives CASSEPRMEAFF. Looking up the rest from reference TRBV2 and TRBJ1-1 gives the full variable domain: EPEVTQTPSHQVTQMGQEVILRCVPISNHLYFYWYRQILGQKVEFLVSFYNNEISEKSEIFDDQFSVERPDGSNFTLKIRSTKLEDSAMYFCASSEPRMEAFFGQGTRLTVV.

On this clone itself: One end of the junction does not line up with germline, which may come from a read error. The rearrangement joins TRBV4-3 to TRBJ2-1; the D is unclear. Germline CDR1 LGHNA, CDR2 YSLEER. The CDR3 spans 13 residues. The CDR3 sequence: CASSHDKSNKQFF. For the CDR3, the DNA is TGCGCCAGCAGTCACGACAAATCCAATAAGCAGTTCTTC.

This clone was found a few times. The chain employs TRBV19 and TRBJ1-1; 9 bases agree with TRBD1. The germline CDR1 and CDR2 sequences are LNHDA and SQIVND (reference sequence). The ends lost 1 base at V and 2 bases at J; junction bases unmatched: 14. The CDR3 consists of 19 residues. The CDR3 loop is CASSIAYEWTGEVNTEAFF. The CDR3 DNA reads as TGTGCCAGTAGTATAGCCTACGAATGGACAGGGGAGGTAAACACTGAAGCTTTCTTT. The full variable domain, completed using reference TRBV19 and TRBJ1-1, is DGGITQSPKYLFRKEGQNVTLSCEQNLNHDAMYWYRQDPGQGLRLIYYSQIVNDFQKGDIAEGYSVSREKKESFPLTVTSAQKNPTAFYLCASSIAYEWTGEVNTEAFFGQGTRLTVV.

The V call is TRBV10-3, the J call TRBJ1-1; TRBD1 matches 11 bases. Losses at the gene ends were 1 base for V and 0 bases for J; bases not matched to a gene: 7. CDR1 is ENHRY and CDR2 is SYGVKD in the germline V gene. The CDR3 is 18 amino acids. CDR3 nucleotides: TGTGCCATCAGTGAGTTTGGGACAGGGGGGTCCATGAACACTGAAGCTTTCTTT. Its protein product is CAISEFGTGGSMNTEAFF.

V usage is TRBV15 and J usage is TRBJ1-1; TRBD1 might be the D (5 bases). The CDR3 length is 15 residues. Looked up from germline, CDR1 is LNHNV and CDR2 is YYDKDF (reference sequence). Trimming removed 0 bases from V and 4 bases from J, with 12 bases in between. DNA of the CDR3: TGTGCCACCAGCAGAGACTGGGGGGAGACCACTGAAGCTTTCTTT. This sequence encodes CATSRDWGETTEAFF.

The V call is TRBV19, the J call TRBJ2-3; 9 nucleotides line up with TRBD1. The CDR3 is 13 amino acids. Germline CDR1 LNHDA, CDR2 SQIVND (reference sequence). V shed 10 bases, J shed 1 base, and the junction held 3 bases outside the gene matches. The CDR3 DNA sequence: TGTGCCACCCGGGACAGGGGCACAGATACGCAGTATTTT. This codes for CATRDRGTDTQYF. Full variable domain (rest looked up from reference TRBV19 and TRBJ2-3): DGGITQSPKYLFRKEGQNVTLSCEQNLNHDAMYWYRQDPGQGLRLIYYSQIVNDFQKGDIAEGYSVSREKKESFPLTVTSAQKNPTAFYLCATRDRGTDTQYFGPGTRLTVL.

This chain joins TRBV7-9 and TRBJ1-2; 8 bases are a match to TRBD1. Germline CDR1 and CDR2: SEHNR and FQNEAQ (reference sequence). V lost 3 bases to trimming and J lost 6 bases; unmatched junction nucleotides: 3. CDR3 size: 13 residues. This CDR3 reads CASSFGQGDGYTF. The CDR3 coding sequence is TGTGCCAGCAGCTTCGGACAGGGAGATGGCTACACCTTC. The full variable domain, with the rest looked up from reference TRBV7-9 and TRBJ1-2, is DTGVSQNPRHKITKRGQNVTFRCDPISEHNRLYWYRQTLGQGPEFLTYFQNEAQLEKSRLLSDRFSAERPKGSFSTLEIQRTEQGDSAMYLCASSFGQGDGYTFGSGTRLTVV.

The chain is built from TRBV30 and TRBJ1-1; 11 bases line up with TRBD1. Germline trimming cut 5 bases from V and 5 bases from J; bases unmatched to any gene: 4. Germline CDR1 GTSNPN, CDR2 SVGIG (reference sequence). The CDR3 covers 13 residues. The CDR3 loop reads CAWEGTGGTEAFF. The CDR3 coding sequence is TGTGCCTGGGAGGGGACAGGGGGAACTGAAGCTTTCTTT.

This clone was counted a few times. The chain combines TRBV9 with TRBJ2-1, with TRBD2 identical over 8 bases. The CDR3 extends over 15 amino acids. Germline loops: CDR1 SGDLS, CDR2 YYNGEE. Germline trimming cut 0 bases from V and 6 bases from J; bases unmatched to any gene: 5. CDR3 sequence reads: CASSVGTSPGNEQFF. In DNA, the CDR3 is TGTGCCAGCAGCGTAGGGACTAGCCCTGGCAATGAGCAGTTCTTC.

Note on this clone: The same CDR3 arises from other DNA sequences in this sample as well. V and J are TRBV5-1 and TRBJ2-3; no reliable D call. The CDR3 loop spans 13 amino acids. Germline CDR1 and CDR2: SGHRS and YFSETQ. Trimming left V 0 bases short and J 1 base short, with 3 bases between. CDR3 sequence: CASSLAGTDTQYF. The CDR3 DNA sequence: TGCGCCAGCAGCTTGGCAGGCACAGATACGCAGTATTTT.

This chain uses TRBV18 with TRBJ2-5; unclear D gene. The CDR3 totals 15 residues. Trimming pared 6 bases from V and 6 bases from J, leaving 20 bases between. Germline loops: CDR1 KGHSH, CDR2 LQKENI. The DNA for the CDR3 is TGTGCCAGCTCCCCGCTCCCCCCACCAGAACAGACCCAGTACTTC. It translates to CASSPLPPPEQTQYF. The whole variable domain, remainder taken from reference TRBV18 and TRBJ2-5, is NAGVMQNPRHLVRRRGQEARLRCSPMKGHSHVYWYRQLPEEGLKFMVYLQKENIIDESGMPKERFSAEFPKEGPSILRIQQVVRGDSAAYFCASSPLPPPEQTQYFGPGTRLLVL.

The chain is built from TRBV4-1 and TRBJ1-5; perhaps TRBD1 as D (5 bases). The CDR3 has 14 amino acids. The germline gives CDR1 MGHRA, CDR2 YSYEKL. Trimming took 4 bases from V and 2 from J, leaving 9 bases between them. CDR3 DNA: TGCGCCAGCAGCCCTACGGGGGGCAATCAGCCCCAGCATTTT. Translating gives CASSPTGGNQPQHF.

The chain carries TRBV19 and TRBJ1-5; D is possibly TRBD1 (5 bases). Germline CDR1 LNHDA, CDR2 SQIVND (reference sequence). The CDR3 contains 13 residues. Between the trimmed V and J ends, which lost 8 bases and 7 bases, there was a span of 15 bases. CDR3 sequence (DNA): TGTGCCAGTTCGCGCAGGGTGGAGCAGCCCCAGCATTTT. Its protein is CASSRRVEQPQHF. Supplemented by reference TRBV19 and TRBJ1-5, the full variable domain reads DGGITQSPKYLFRKEGQNVTLSCEQNLNHDAMYWYRQDPGQGLRLIYYSQIVNDFQKGDIAEGYSVSREKKESFPLTVTSAQKNPTAFYLCASSRRVEQPQHFGDGTRLSIL.

The CDR3: CASSPGQGSHEQYF. The DNA of the CDR3 is TGTGCCAGCTCACCGGGACAGGGGTCCCACGAGCAGTACTTC. This rearrangement joins TRBV18 to TRBJ2-7; TRBD1 agrees at 10 bases. Trimming took 3 bases from V and 5 from J; bases not matched to a gene: 4. CDR3 length: 14 residues. From germline, CDR1 is KGHSH and CDR2 LQKENI.

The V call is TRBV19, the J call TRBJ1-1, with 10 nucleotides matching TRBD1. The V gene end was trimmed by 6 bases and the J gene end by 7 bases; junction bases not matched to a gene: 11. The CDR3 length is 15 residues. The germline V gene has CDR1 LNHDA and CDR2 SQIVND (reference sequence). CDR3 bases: TGTGCCAGTAGGTCCCCGGGACAGGGGAGTGTTGAAGCTTTCTTT. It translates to CASRSPGQGSVEAFF.

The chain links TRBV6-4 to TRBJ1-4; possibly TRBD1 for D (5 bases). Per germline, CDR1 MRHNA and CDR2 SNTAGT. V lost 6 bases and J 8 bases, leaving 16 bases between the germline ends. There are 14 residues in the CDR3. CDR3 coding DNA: TGTGCCAGCAGGAAGGGGCCCTTAGGAGAAAAACTGTTTTTT. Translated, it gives CASRKGPLGEKLFF.

The CDR3 DNA follows: TGTGCCAGCTCACCACTTCCTTTGACAGGGCTGAACACTGAAGCTTTCTTT. It specifies CASSPLPLTGLNTEAFF. The V and J genes are TRBV18 and TRBJ1-1, with TRBD1 matching over 7 bases. CDR1 is KGHSH, CDR2 LQKENI, per germline. J lost 0 bases, V lost 1 base, and 8 bases had no gene match. This CDR3 contains 17 residues.

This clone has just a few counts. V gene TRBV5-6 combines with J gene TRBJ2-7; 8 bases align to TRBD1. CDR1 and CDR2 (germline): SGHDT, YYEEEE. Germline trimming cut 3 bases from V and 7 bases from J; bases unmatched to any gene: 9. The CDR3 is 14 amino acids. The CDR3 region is CASSWGTGGWEQYF. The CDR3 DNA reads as TGTGCCAGCAGCTGGGGCACAGGGGGTTGGGAGCAGTACTTC. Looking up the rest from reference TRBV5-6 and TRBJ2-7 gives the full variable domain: DAGVTQSPTHLIKTRGQQVTLRCSPKSGHDTVSWYQQALGQGPQFIFQYYEEEERQRGNFPDRFSGHQFPNYSSELNVNALLLGDSALYLCASSWGTGGWEQYFGPGTRLTVT.

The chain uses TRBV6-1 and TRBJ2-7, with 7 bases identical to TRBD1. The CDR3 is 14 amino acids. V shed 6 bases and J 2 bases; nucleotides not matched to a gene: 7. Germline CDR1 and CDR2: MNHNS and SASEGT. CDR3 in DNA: TGTGCCAGCAGCGTTCTGACAGGGACCTACGAGCAGTACTTC. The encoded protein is CASSVLTGTYEQYF.

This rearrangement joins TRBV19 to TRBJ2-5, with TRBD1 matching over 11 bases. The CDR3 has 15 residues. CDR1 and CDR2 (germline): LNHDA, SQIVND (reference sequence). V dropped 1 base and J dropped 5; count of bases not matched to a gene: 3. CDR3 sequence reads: CASSIGGTGGETQYF. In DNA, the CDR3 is TGTGCCAGTAGTATAGGCGGGACAGGGGGTGAGACCCAGTACTTC.